The clone carrying this TCR beta chain was seen repeatedly, ten times or more. J lost 11 bases, V lost 7 bases, and 7 bases had no gene match. This CDR3 contains 12 residues. Germline-derived CDR1 and CDR2 are SQVTM and ANQGSEA. TCRdb re-called the RT-PCR reads through MiXCR, storing one row per CDR3 protein. The table includes about 680,000 distinct CDR3 sequences, approximately 15% detected once. The sample was memory CD4+ T cells from blood. The TCR sequence derives from a female donor in good health, serving as a healthy control. This chain joins TRBV29-1 and TRBJ2-1, with 11 positions matching TRBD1. The CDR3: CSAGTGGRQQFF. The CDR3 nucleotides read TGCAGCGCGGGGACAGGGGGTCGTCAGCAGTTCTTC.